The 30 T cell receptor beta chains in this list originate from one sample, sequenced in a study of blood T cell repertoires in COVID-19. The method was immunoSEQ multiplex PCR; TCRdb's version includes in-frame clones alone and lacks a portion of them. The profile shows 200,000 to 250,000 clones, about four fifths of them singletons. Material for sequencing was peripheral blood. Every receptor here comes from a woman aged 80 or over with COVID-19, enrolled during active disease.

This chain joins TRBV28 and TRBJ1-2; weak D call: TRBD1 (5 bases). The CDR3 is 16 amino acids. Deletions cut 6 bases from V and 5 bases from J, with 22 bases between. CDR1 is MDHEN and CDR2 is SYDVKM in the germline V gene. CDR3 in DNA: TGTGCCAGCAGCCCTGTCAACCAGGGCTTCACTTATGGCTACACCTTC. Translating it yields CASSPVNQGFTYGYTF.

This chain uses TRBV11-2 with TRBJ2-5; no clear D. Germline CDR1 SGHAT, CDR2 FQNNGV. V shed 2 bases and J shed 3 bases, with 7 bases lying between them. This CDR3 is built from 13 residues. CDR3 sequence: CASSLTGKETQYF. The CDR3 DNA follows: TGTGCCAGCAGCTTAACGGGTAAAGAGACCCAGTACTTC.

The V call is TRBV18, the J call TRBJ1-3; the D gene is possibly TRBD1 (6 bases). Germline lookup yields CDR1 KGHSH and CDR2 LQKENI. Trimming took off 3 bases at V and 5 bases at J, with 14 bases between the two ends. This CDR3 is built from 15 residues. As DNA, the CDR3 is TGTGCCAGCTCACCCAGCACGGACAGCAGAAACACCATATATTTT. As protein: CASSPSTDSRNTIYF.

The DNA of the CDR3 is TGCGCCAGCAGCACGAGCGGGAAGAACACAGATACGCAGTATTTT. Translated: CASSTSGKNTDTQYF. This chain connects TRBV5-1 to TRBJ2-3; 7 nucleotides match TRBD2. The trim removed 4 bases at V and 2 bases at J, leaving 7 bases unmatched. CDR1 is SGHRS, CDR2 YFSETQ, per germline. The CDR3 totals 15 residues. Together with reference TRBV5-1 and TRBJ2-3, the CDR3 gives the full variable domain: KAGVTQTPRYLIKTRGQQVTLSCSPISGHRSVSWYQQTPGQGLQFLFEYFSETQRNKGNFPGRFSGRQFSNSRSEMNVSTLELGDSALYLCASSTSGKNTDTQYFGPGTRLTVL.

This clone was observed a single time. V is TRBV3-1 (or the pseudogene TRBV3-2) and J is TRBJ2-5; D is perhaps TRBD2 (7 bases). Trimming removed 4 bases at V and 2 bases at J, with 14 bases between. Germline loops: CDR1 LGHDT, CDR2 YNNKEL (reference sequence). This CDR3 spans 15 amino acids. The CDR3 protein is CASSPYGGLQETQYF. Written as DNA, the CDR3 is TGTGCCAGCAGCCCCTACGGGGGGCTTCAAGAGACCCAGTACTTC.

The chain joins TRBV7-3 to TRBJ1-6; 9 nucleotides agree with TRBD1. The CDR3 consists of 15 residues. CDR1 SGHTA and CDR2 FQGTGA come from the germline V gene. J gave up 10 bases and V 5 bases, and 9 bases lay outside the gene matches. CDR3 DNA sequence: TGTGCCAGCAGCCCACAGACAGGGGGAGGATCACCCCTCCACTTT. Translated: CASSPQTGGGSPLHF. Full variable domain (remainder filled in from reference TRBV7-3 and TRBJ1-6): GAGVSQTPSNKVTEKGKYVELRCDPISGHTALYWYRQSLGQGPEFLIYFQGTGAADDSGLPNDRFFAVRPEGSVSTLKIQRTERGDSAVYLCASSPQTGGGSPLHFGNGTRLTVT.

The chain carries TRBV14 and TRBJ2-7; 7 bases fit TRBD1. The CDR3 runs to 14 residues. The germline CDR1 and CDR2 sequences are SGHDN and FVKESK. Germline trimming cut 5 bases from V and 2 bases from J; bases unmatched to any gene: 6. CDR3 region: CASSSGQLAYEQYF. The CDR3 coding sequence is TGTGCCAGCAGCTCGGGACAGCTCGCCTACGAGCAGTACTTC.

The chain uses TRBV12-5 and TRBJ1-5; 9 nucleotides line up with TRBD1. This CDR3 spans 15 amino acids. Germline values: CDR1 LGHNT, CDR2 FRNRAP. The V gene end was trimmed by 6 bases and the J gene end by 9 bases; junction bases not matched to a gene: 12. The CDR3 here is CASGPSGQGFWPQHF. The CDR3 DNA is TGTGCTAGTGGCCCGTCGGGACAGGGTTTTTGGCCCCAGCATTTT.

V gene TRBV2 combines with J gene TRBJ2-7; no firm D call. V lost 6 bases and J 3 bases, leaving 15 bases between the germline ends. The CDR3 length is 14 residues. The germline gives CDR1 SNHLY, CDR2 FYNNEI. The chain's CDR3 is CASSVGPPSYEQYF. CDR3 nucleotide sequence: TGTGCCAGCAGCGTTGGGCCACCCAGCTACGAGCAGTACTTC.

The V gene is TRBV6-5, the J gene TRBJ2-2; D may be TRBD1 (5 bases). The CDR3 spans 14 residues. Germline values: CDR1 MNHEY, CDR2 SVGAGI. Trimming stripped 7 bases from V and 4 bases from J, with 13 bases between. The CDR3 DNA reads as TGTGCCAGCACCCAAGGGGTCTCCACCGGGGAGCTGTTTTTT. It encodes CASTQGVSTGELFF.

The CDR3 DNA sequence: TGTGCCATCAGTGAGTCCAGCGGGGGCAATGAGCAGTTCTTC. Amino acid sequence: CAISESSGGNEQFF. V and J are TRBV10-3 and TRBJ2-1; 8 positions agree with TRBD2. V was clipped by 0 bases and J by 6 bases; unmatched bases: 1. The CDR3 is made up of 14 amino acids. CDR1 is ENHRY, CDR2 SYGVKD, per germline.

The rearrangement links TRBV29-1 to TRBJ2-2; 8 nucleotides match TRBD1. The CDR3 covers 14 residues. Germline CDR1 SQVTM, CDR2 ANQGSEA. V gave up 6 bases and J gave up 4 bases; unmatched junction bases: 7. In DNA, the CDR3 is TGCAGCGTGCGCCCGGGACAGGTCACCGGGGAGCTGTTTTTT. Translating it yields CSVRPGQVTGELFF.

This clone was seen just once. CDR3 in DNA: TGTGCCACTGCAGGACAGACCAAGTACGAGCAGTACTTC. Translating gives CATAGQTKYEQYF. This chain uses TRBV2 with TRBJ2-7, with D perhaps TRBD1 (6 bases). Between the trimmed V and J ends, which lost 10 bases and 4 bases, there was a span of 17 bases. The CDR3 extends over 13 amino acids. Germline V gene sequence: CDR1 SNHLY, CDR2 FYNNEI.

The V call is TRBV27, the J call TRBJ1-1; the match to TRBD1 covers 10 bases. Trimming took 6 bases from V and 5 from J; bases not matched to a gene: 3. This CDR3 has 13 amino acids. The germline V gene has CDR1 MNHEY and CDR2 SMNVEV (reference sequence). The CDR3 coding sequence is TGTGCCAGCAGGAGGACAGGGGGGACTGAAGCTTTCTTT. This encodes CASRRTGGTEAFF.

The chain has TRBV5-1 and TRBJ1-1, with unresolved D. The CDR3 runs 14 residues. CDR1 is SGHRS, CDR2 YFSETQ, per germline. V lost 4 bases, J lost 0 bases, and 10 bases lay in between. Here the CDR3 reads CASSPERVNTEAFF. The CDR3 nucleotides read TGCGCCAGCAGCCCCGAAAGAGTGAACACTGAAGCTTTCTTT.

Only one count was recorded for this clone. The V call is TRBV6-5, the J call TRBJ2-5; maybe TRBD2 (7 bases). V shed 7 bases and J shed 5 bases, with 20 bases lying between them. The CDR3 has 15 residues. Germline-derived CDR1 and CDR2 are MNHEY and SVGAGI. The CDR3 spells CASIRGGDTWETQYF. In DNA, the CDR3 is TGTGCCAGCATAAGGGGGGGGGACACCTGGGAGACCCAGTACTTC.

The rearrangement uses TRBV20-1 and TRBJ1-1; tentative D call: TRBD1 (5 bases). V shed 3 bases and J shed 1 base, with 15 bases lying between them. CDR1 and CDR2 (germline): DFQATT, SNEGSKA (reference sequence). The CDR3 contains 15 residues. The CDR3 is CSASRADRENTEAFF. In DNA, the CDR3 is TGCAGTGCTAGTAGAGCCGACAGAGAGAACACTGAAGCTTTCTTT.

This chain connects TRBV5-1 to TRBJ1-1, with D possibly being TRBD1 (5 bases). Trimming pared 5 bases from V and 2 bases from J, leaving 10 bases between. The length of the CDR3 is 13 residues. Germline loops: CDR1 SGHRS, CDR2 YFSETQ. CDR3 sequence reads: CASRWGGNTEAFF. The CDR3 DNA sequence: TGCGCCAGCAGGTGGGGGGGAAACACTGAAGCTTTCTTT.

This chain uses TRBV4-1 with TRBJ2-2; TRBD2 matches 7 bases. This CDR3 region has 17 residues. V was pared by 3 bases and J by 1 base, with 8 bases of the junction left unmatched. Germline V gene data show CDR1 as MGHRA and CDR2 as YSYEKL. CDR3 protein: CASSHSGLVGNTGELFF. The DNA for the CDR3 is TGCGCCAGCAGCCACTCCGGACTAGTTGGGAACACCGGGGAGCTGTTTTTT.

CDR3 sequence: CASRRQGSQNSPLHF. The CDR3 bases are TGTGCCAGCAGACGACAGGGATCTCAAAATTCACCCCTCCACTTT. This chain joins TRBV6-5 and TRBJ1-6, with 7 bases identical to TRBD1. This CDR3 has 15 amino acids. Germline V CDR1 and CDR2: MNHEY, SVGAGI. V shed 6 bases and J 7 bases; nucleotides not matched to a gene: 9.

CDR3 amino acids: CASSDQGAQDTQYF. Here the CDR3 DNA reads TGTGCCAGCAGTGACCAGGGGGCGCAAGATACGCAGTATTTT. This sequence joins TRBV2 and TRBJ2-3, with 8 bases lining up with TRBD1. Germline V CDR1 and CDR2: SNHLY, FYNNEI. The CDR3 contains 14 residues. Germline trimming cut 3 bases from V and 5 bases from J; bases unmatched to any gene: 4.

The V and J genes are TRBV9 and TRBJ2-1; D possibly corresponds to TRBD1 (6 bases). Trimming shortened V by 3 bases and J by 2 bases, and 12 bases separated the two germline ends. CDR3 size: 15 residues. Germline values: CDR1 SGDLS, CDR2 YYNGEE. The CDR3 region is CASSATGSTYNEQFF. CDR3 nucleotide sequence: TGTGCCAGCAGCGCAACAGGGAGCACCTACAATGAGCAGTTCTTC. Based on the CDR3 plus reference TRBV9 and TRBJ2-1, the full variable domain is DSGVTQTPKHLITATGQRVTLRCSPRSGDLSVYWYQQSLDQGLQFLIQYYNGEERAKGNILERFSAQQFPDLHSELNLSSLELGDSALYFCASSATGSTYNEQFFGPGTRLTVL.

V is TRBV5-4 and J is TRBJ1-6; D is unclear. The CDR3 contains 14 residues. Trimming took 2 bases from V and 6 from J, leaving 9 bases between them. Germline assignment: CDR1 SGHNT and CDR2 YYREEE (reference sequence). CDR3: CASSFWGVNSPLHF. The CDR3 DNA is TGTGCCAGCAGCTTTTGGGGAGTTAATTCACCCCTCCACTTT.

The chain combines TRBV5-1 with TRBJ2-3; 8 nucleotides line up with TRBD2. V gave up 3 bases and J gave up 0 bases; unmatched junction bases: 9. Germline V lookup: CDR1 SGHRS, CDR2 YFSETQ. This CDR3 has 17 amino acids. In nucleotides, the CDR3 is TGCGCCAGCAGCTCCCGCGGCGGGGGGCCTAGCACAGATACGCAGTATTTT. It is translated as CASSSRGGGPSTDTQYF.

This sequence joins TRBV6-4 and TRBJ1-1, with 10 bases fitting TRBD1. Per germline, CDR1 MRHNA and CDR2 SNTAGT. The CDR3 extends over 21 amino acids. V lost 2 bases, J lost 3 bases, and 21 bases stayed unmatched. The CDR3 DNA sequence: TGTGCCAGCAGTGACACGCTGAGAACCGGGACAGGGGTAGTTGGGGACACTGAAGCTTTCTTT. Protein: CASSDTLRTGTGVVGDTEAFF.

The rearrangement links TRBV12-3 or TRBV12-4 to TRBJ2-2; the D gene is possibly TRBD2 (6 bases). Trimming left V 5 bases short and J 6 bases short, with 10 bases between. The CDR3 sequence is 13 residues long. DNA for the CDR3: TGTGCCAGCAGTCCCGGAGGGCCCGGGGAGCTGTTTTTT. Amino acid sequence: CASSPGGPGELFF.

The CDR3 bases are TGTGCCAGTAGCCCCTCGACAGGGACCACTGAAGCTTTCTTT. It specifies CASSPSTGTTEAFF. The chain couples TRBV19 to TRBJ1-1, with TRBD1 matching over 7 bases. Germline CDR1 and CDR2: LNHDA and SQIVND (reference sequence). This CDR3 spans 14 amino acids. V lost 6 bases to trimming and J lost 4 bases; unmatched junction nucleotides: 8.

Written as DNA, the CDR3 is TGCGCCAGCAGGCTAGCGGGGGGGCCGGAAACGCAGTATTTT. Translation: CASRLAGGPETQYF. J is TRBJ2-3 and V is TRBV5-1; 12 bases are a match to TRBD2. The CDR3 spans 14 residues. The J segment lost 9 bases and the V segment lost 5 bases, leaving 7 bases of the junction unmatched. CDR1 is SGHRS, CDR2 YFSETQ, per germline.

The V and J genes are TRBV6-5 and TRBJ2-5; 8 nucleotides agree with TRBD1. This CDR3 contains 13 residues. Trimming at V came to 5 bases and at J to 4 bases, leaving 3 bases not matched to a gene. Germline-derived CDR1 and CDR2 are MNHEY and SVGAGI. The CDR3 is CASSRTGRETQYF. The CDR3 DNA reads TGTGCCAGCAGTAGGACAGGGAGAGAGACCCAGTACTTC.

This chain links TRBV2 with TRBJ1-5; maybe TRBD1 (6 bases). The germline V and J ends were trimmed by 3 bases and 7 bases, with 13 bases remaining between them. The CDR3 has 14 amino acids. The germline gives CDR1 SNHLY, CDR2 FYNNEI. The CDR3 is CASSERTADQPQHF. The CDR3 DNA reads as TGTGCCAGCAGTGAGCGGACAGCGGACCAGCCCCAGCATTTT.